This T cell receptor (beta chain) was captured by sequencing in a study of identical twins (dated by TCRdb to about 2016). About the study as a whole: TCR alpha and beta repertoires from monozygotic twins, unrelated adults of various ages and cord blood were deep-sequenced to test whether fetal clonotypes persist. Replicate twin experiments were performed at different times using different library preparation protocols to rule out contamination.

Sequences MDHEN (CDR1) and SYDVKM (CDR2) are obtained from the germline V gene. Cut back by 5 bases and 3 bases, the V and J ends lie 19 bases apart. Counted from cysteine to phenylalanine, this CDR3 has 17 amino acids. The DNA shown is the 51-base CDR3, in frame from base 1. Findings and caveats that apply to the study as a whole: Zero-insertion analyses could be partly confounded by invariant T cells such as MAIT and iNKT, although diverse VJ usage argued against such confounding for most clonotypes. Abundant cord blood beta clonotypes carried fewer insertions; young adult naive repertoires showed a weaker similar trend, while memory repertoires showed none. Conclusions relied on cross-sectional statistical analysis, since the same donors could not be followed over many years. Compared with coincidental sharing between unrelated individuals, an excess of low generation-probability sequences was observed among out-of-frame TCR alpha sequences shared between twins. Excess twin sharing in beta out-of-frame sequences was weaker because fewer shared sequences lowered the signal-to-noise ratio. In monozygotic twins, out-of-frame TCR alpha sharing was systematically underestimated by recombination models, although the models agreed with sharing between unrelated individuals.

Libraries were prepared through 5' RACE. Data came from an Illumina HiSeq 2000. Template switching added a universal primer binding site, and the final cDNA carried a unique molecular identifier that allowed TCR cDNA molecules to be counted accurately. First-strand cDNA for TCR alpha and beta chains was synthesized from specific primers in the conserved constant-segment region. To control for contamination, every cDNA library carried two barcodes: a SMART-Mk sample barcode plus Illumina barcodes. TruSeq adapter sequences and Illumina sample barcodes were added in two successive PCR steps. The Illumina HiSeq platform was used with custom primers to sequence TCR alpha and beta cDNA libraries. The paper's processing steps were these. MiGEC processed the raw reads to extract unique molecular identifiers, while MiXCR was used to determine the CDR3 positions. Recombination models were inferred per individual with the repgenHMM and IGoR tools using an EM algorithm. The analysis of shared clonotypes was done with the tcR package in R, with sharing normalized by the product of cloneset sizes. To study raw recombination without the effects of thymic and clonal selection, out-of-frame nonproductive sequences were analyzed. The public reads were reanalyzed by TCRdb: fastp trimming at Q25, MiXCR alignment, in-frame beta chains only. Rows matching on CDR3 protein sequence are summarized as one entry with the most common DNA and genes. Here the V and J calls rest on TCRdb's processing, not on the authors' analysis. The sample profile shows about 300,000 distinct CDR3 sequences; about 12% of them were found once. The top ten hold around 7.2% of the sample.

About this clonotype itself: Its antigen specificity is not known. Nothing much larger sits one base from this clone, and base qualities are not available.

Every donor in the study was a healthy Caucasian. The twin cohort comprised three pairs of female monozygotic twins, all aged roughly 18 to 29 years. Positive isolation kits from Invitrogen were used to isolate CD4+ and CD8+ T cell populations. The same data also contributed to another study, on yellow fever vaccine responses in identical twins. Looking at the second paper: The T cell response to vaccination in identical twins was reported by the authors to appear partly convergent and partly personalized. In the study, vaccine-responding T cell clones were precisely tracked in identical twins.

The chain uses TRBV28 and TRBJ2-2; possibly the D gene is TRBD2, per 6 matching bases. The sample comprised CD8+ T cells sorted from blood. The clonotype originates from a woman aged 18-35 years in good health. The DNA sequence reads TGTGCCAGCAGTCTAGTCCCCGGGGGACCGGACACCGGGGAGCTGTTTTTT. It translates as CASSLVPGGPDTGELFF.